This T cell receptor beta chain was identified during a study of molecular identifiers for immune sequencing clone quantification. This clonotype was observed at least ten times. This CDR3 comprises 15 residues. The ends were cut back, 0 bases at V and 1 base at J, with 6 bases in the middle. From germline, CDR1 is LGHDT and CDR2 YNNKEL (reference sequence). TCRdb re-analysed the PCR reads in MiXCR, keeping a single row per CDR3 protein. The sample yields under 600,000 distinct CDR3 sequences, 20% to 25% seen once. The sample comprised naive CD8+ T cells from blood, with Jurkat cell RNA spiked in. The subset was: FACS-sorted CD8+CD4-CCR7+CD45RA+ naive T cells. The sequence came from a human donor in good health. Some libraries in this study had Jurkat cell RNA spiked in. The chain uses TRBV3-1 and TRBJ2-2; TRBD2 might be the D (6 bases). CDR3 sequence reads: CASSQERGNTGELFF. The CDR3 bases are TGTGCCAGCAGCCAAGAGCGGGGGAACACCGGGGAGCTGTTTTTT.